Within the sample, the clone carrying this T cell receptor beta chain is medium-sized. Antigen: not known. The CDR3 contains 15 residues. Germline assignment: CDR1 MNHEY and CDR2 SVGAGI. The V and J ends lost 5 bases and 1 base, in that order; junction bases with no gene match: 2. This sample was taken from a study of cytomegalovirus exposure and HLA in healthy donors. Study-wide results and limits: Researchers had no immune exposure information except CMV serostatus available. Previously analyzed data showed that most TCR beta V segments were productive at a frequency of about 87% or about 30%. Another analysis was done later, and it associated around 16,000 TCR beta sequences with HLA alleles at 0.05 false discovery rate.

Primers for the PCR totalled 60 Vbeta and 13 Jbeta. Repertoires were generated with immunoSEQ multiplex PCR, while TCRdb's copy carries only in-frame clones and drops some. Among about 160,000 clones listed, under 75% were seen once. This clonotype was obtained from a man aged 35 to 55 in good health and CMV-seropositive. This chain joins TRBV6-5 and TRBJ2-2; 9 bases are a match to TRBD1. The sequencing input was PBMCs. As DNA, the CDR3 is TGTGCCAGCAGTAGACAGGGGGTGAACACCGGGGAGCTGTTTTTT. Protein: CASSRQGVNTGELFF.